This TCR beta chain is from a study of T-cell reconstitution after alpha-beta-depleted transplantation in children. Unique molecular identifiers were incorporated into the prepared TCRbeta library. TCRdb re-derived calls from the PCR reads in MiXCR, one entry per CDR3 protein. The repertoire holds around 480,000 distinct CDR3 sequences, with approximately 32% as singletons. The CDR3 covers 14 residues. V lost 4 bases, J lost 0 bases, and 11 bases lay in between. Germline CDR1 DFQATT, CDR2 SNEGSKA (reference sequence). There are a few counts of this clonotype. This sequence was found in a human donor who donated a stem cell graft to a child with aplastic anemia. The sample in question was PBMCs from the stem cell graft donor, obtained from the stem cell graft. The chain carries TRBV20-1 and TRBJ2-3, with D perhaps being TRBD1 or TRBD2 (5 bases each). CDR3 amino acids: CSAMGPWSTDTQYF. The CDR3 DNA follows: TGCAGTGCTATGGGACCCTGGAGCACAGATACGCAGTATTTT.